This TCR beta chain was profiled in a study of T cells in tuberculosis. Study results and limitations: Active tuberculosis patients had shorter CDR3-alpha; the beta difference was nonsignificant.

At study entry, adolescents had tuberculin skin tests and IGRA screening. Trimming removed 1 base from V and 4 bases from J; junction bases left unmatched: 5. The CDR3 is 15 amino acids. The germline CDR1 and CDR2 sequences are GTSNPN and SVGIG (reference sequence). Assay used: immunoSEQ multiplex PCR; TCRdb lists only in-frame clones, some missing. The repertoire holds tens of thousands of clones, with nearly 95% as singletons. For this clone: Its antigen is not known.

This receptor was obtained from a donor between 10 and 29 years old with latent tuberculosis or without tuberculosis infection. The specimen sequenced was PBMCs. This chain links TRBV30 with TRBJ1-4; 8 bases agree with TRBD1. The CDR3 loop reads CAWSAIGQGNEKLFF. CDR3 coding DNA: TGTGCCTGGAGTGCCATAGGACAGGGTAATGAAAAACTGTTTTTT. Together with reference TRBV30 and TRBJ1-4, the CDR3 gives the full variable domain: SQTIHQWPATLVQPVGSPLSLECTVEGTSNPNLYWYRQAAGRGLQLLFYSVGIGQISSEVPQNLSASRPQDRQFILSSKKLLLSDSGFYLCAWSAIGQGNEKLFFGSGTQLSVL.